These 4 T cell receptor beta chains were sequenced from one sample in a study of breast tumors, draining lymph nodes, adjacent tissues. MiXCR, run by TCRdb on the multiplex PCR reads, gives a single entry per CDR3 protein. The sample has roughly 110,000 distinct CDR3 sequences, roughly 29% seen once. Samples came from axillary lymph nodes draining the breast cancer. Sequenced: axillary lymph node tissue. These receptors were collected from a female donor with breast cancer. Some clones in this sample may be carry-over from other donors' samples.

This clonotype came up a few times. This chain uses TRBV3-1 with TRBJ1-1; D unclear. The CDR3 consists of 13 residues. Germline V lookup: CDR1 LGHDT, CDR2 YNNKEL (reference sequence). With 2 bases removed from V and 5 bases from J, the gap between germline ends came to 9 bases. CDR3 DNA sequence: TGTGCCAGCAGCCAAATGGGAGGAACTGAAGCTTTCTTT. Amino acids: CASSQMGGTEAFF. The full variable domain, in which reference TRBV3-1 and TRBJ1-1 provide the parts outside the CDR3, is DTAVSQTPKYLVTQMGNDKSIKCEQNLGHDTMYWYKQDSKKFLKIMFSYNNKELIINETVPNRFSPKSPDKAHLNLHINSLELGDSAVYFCASSQMGGTEAFFGQGTRLTVV.

This clonotype has a count of ten or more. The chain carries TRBV7-9 and TRBJ1-1; D perhaps matches TRBD1 (5 bases). This CDR3 is built from 16 residues. The germline V and J ends were trimmed by 1 base and 2 bases, with 14 bases remaining between them. The germline V gene has CDR1 SEHNR and CDR2 FQNEAQ (reference sequence). The CDR3 DNA reads as TGTGCCAGCAGCTTAGAGGCCACGGGGCACAACACTGAAGCTTTCTTT. Protein product: CASSLEATGHNTEAFF.

This clonotype was recorded at least ten times. The chain is built from TRBV6-5 and TRBJ1-5; no firm D call. Germline-derived CDR1 and CDR2 are MNHEY and SVGAGI. V was clipped by 6 bases and J by 1 base, with 13 bases between them. This CDR3 is built from 15 residues. The CDR3 loop reads CASRTTGNSNQPQHF. CDR3 nucleotide sequence: TGTGCCAGCAGAACAACCGGGAACAGCAATCAGCCCCAGCATTTT.

With regard to this clonotype: Possible read error: a much larger clone is one base away. V is TRBV7-9 and J is TRBJ2-4; possible D gene TRBD1, 6 bases. The CDR3 length is 15 residues. The germline CDR1 and CDR2 sequences are SEHNR and FQNEAQ (reference sequence). CDR3 coding DNA: TGTGCCAGCAGCTCAACAGGGATCTCCAAAAACATTCAGAACTTC. This encodes CASSSTGISKNIQNF.